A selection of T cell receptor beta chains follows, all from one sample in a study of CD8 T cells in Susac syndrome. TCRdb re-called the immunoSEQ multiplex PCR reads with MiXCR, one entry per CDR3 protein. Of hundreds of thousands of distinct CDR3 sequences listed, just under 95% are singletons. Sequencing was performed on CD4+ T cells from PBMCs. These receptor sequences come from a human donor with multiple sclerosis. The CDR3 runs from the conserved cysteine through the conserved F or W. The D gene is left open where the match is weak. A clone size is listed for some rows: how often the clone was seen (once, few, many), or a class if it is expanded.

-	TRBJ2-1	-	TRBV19	TGTGCCAGTAGTAGTGTTGGGGACACGGGCAATGAGCAGTTCTTC	CASSSVGDTGNEQFF
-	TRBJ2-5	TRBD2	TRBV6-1	TGTGCCACTACAAGCGGACTAGCGGTCCAAGAGACCCAGTACTTC	CATTSGLAVQETQYF
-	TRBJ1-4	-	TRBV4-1	TGCGCCAGCAGCCCCAAACGCGGAACGTTGAGGGAAAAACTGTTTTTT	CASSPKRGTLREKLFF
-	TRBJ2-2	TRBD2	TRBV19	TGTGCCAGTAGTACCCCTAGCGGGAGCTTTAACGGGGAGCTGTTTTTT	CASSTPSGSFNGELFF
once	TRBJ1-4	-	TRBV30	TGTGCCTGGAGTCAGGGGCAGGGTGGCGAGAAACTGTTTTTT	CAWSQGQGGEKLFF
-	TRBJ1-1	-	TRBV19	TGTGCCGCCAGGCTGGTTGGAGGCACTGAAGCTTTCTTT	CAARLVGGTEAFF
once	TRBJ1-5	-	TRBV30	TGTGCCTGGAGCGACCGGAGCAATCAGCCCCAGCATTTT	CAWSDRSNQPQHF
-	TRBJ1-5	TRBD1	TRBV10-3	TGTGCCATCAGAGAGGACAGGGGGGACAATCAGCCCCAGCATTTT	CAIREDRGDNQPQHF
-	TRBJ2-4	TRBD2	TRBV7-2	TGTGCCAGCAGCTTATGGGGACTAGCGGGAGGTGGAAACATTCAGTACTTC	CASSLWGLAGGGNIQYF
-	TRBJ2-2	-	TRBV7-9	TGTGCCAGCAGCTTTGGGGGACTGAACACCGGGGAGCTGTTTTTT	CASSFGGLNTGELFF
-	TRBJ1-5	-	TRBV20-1	TGCAGTGCTAGAGCTCCAGGCGGGTATCAGCCCCAGCATTTT	CSARAPGGYQPQHF
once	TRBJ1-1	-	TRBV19	TGTGCCAGTAGTACCCCTTCTTGGGGGGGCATGGCCACTGAAGCTTTCTTT	CASSTPSWGGMATEAFF
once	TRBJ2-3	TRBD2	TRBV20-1	TGCAGTGCCGCGGCGGGGGGGACAGATACGCAGTATTTT	CSAAAGGTDTQYF
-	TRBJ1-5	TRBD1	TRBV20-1	TGCAGTGCTAGAGGGACAGGGGGCAATCAGCCCCAGCATTTT	CSARGTGGNQPQHF
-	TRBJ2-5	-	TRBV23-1	TGCGCCAGCCCCCCAGTTGGACAGACCCAAGAGACCCAGTACTTC	CASPPVGQTQETQYF
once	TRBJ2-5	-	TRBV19	TGTGCCAGTAGTCTCCTCAGGGAAGAGACCCAGTACTTC	CASSLLREETQYF
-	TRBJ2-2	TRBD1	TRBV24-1	TGTGCCACCAGTGCCCTCCGGGACAGGGGAAGCACCGGGGAGCTGTTTTTT	CATSALRDRGSTGELFF
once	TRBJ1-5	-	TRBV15	TGTGCCACCAGCAGAGTCCGAGGGGGAAGCAATCAGCCCCAGCATTTT	CATSRVRGGSNQPQHF
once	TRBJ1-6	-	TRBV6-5	TGTGCCAGCAGTTGGGACCCGGGCCAAGGATCACCCCTCCACTTT	CASSWDPGQGSPLHF
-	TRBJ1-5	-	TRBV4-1	TGCGCCAGCAGCCAAGAAGAAGGGCCCGGTCAGCCCCAGCATTTT	CASSQEEGPGQPQHF
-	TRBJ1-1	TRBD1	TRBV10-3	TGTGCCATCAGTCCAAAACTGACAGGGGCGGGGCAGGCTTTCTTT	CAISPKLTGAGQAFF
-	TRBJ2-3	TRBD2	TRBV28	TGTGCCAGCAGTCCTAGCGGGGGAAACACAGATACGCAGTATTTT	CASSPSGGNTDTQYF
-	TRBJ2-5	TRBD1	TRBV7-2	TGTGCCAGCAGCCCAGACAGGGGGCATGGGGAGACCCAGTACTTC	CASSPDRGHGETQYF
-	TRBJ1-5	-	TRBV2	TGTGCCAGCAGTGAAGCAGGTCTGGTCAATCAGCCCCAGCATTTT	CASSEAGLVNQPQHF
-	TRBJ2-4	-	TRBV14	TGTGCCAGCAGCCTATTCGGGACCAAAAACATTCAGTACTTC	CASSLFGTKNIQYF
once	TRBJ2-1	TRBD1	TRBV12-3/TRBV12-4	TGTGCCAGCAGTTTCTACAGGACAGGGGTCTATGAGCAGTTCTTC	CASSFYRTGVYEQFF
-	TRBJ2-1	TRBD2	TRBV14	TGTGCCAGCAGCCAAGGGTTTAGACTAGCGGGGAGCAATGAGCAGTTCTTC	CASSQGFRLAGSNEQFF
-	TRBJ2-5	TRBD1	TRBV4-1	TGCGCCAGCAGCCAGACAGGGTTAGGAGAGACCCAGTACTTC	CASSQTGLGETQYF
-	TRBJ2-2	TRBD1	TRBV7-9	TGTGCCAGCATTGCCTTACAGGGGACCGGGGAGCTGTTTTTT	CASIALQGTGELFF
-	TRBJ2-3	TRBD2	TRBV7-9	TGTGCCAGCAGCTCACTAGCGACAGATACGCAGTATTTT	CASSSLATDTQYF
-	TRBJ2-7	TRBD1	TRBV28	TGTGCCAGCAGTCGGACAGGGACCTACGAGCAGTACTTC	CASSRTGTYEQYF
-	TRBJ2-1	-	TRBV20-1	TGCAGTGCTAGTCCGACGGTCAATGAGCAGTTCTTC	CSASPTVNEQFF
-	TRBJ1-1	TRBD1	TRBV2	TGTGCCAGCAGGGGACCGGGACAGGGGTTGACTGAAGCTTTCTTT	CASRGPGQGLTEAFF
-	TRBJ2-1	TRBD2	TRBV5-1	TGCGCCAGCAGCTTGGCCTCGGCGGGAGTAAATGAGCAGTTCTTC	CASSLASAGVNEQFF
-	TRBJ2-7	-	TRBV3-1	TGTGCCAGCAGCCAAGGGGGACCCGTAAGCTACGAGCAGTACTTC	CASSQGGPVSYEQYF
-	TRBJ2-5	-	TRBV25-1	TGTGCCAGCAGTGAATGGGGCGATCAAGAGACCCAGTACTTC	CASSEWGDQETQYF
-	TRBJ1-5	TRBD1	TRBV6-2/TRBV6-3	TGTGCCAGCAGTTACTCTATGGGACAGGGGCATTTT	CASSYSMGQGHF
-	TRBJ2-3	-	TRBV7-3	TGTGCCAGCAGCTTAATAGCTGGCACAGATACGCAGTATTTT	CASSLIAGTDTQYF
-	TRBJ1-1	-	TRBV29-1	TGCAGCGCCTCGATCGAAAGGGAGACTGAAGCTTTCTTT	CSASIERETEAFF
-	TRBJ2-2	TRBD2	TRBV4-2	TGTGCCAGCAGCCAAGGGGCAGCGGGAGGGTCGGGCACCGGGGAGCTGTTTTTT	CASSQGAAGGSGTGELFF
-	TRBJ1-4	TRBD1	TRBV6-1	TGTGCCAGCGCCCTCGGGACAGCTATTGAAAAACTGTTTTTT	CASALGTAIEKLFF
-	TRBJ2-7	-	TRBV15	TGTGCCACCAGCAGAGATCAGGGTTCGGGCGAGCAGTACTTC	CATSRDQGSGEQYF